This TCR beta chain was identified in a study of OX40 agonist ivuxolimab in advanced cancers. Study-level background: A mean age of approximately 58 years, range roughly 20 to 80, was recorded, and 70% to 85% were male.

Assay used: immunoSEQ multiplex PCR; TCRdb lists only in-frame clones, some missing. Of roughly 77,000 clones in the sample, approximately 81% were seen once. V was shortened by 7 bases and J by 8 bases, with 14 bases between the two germline ends. There are 12 residues in the CDR3. Germline V gene data show CDR1 as MNHEY and CDR2 as SVGAGI. This clonotype was obtained from an adult with an advanced solid tumor such as melanoma, head and neck, liver or kidney cancer. The V call is TRBV6-5, the J call TRBJ1-1; D remains ambiguous. The source material was CD4+ or CD8+ T cells sorted from blood, sampled in a trial of the OX40 agonist ivuxolimab. The CDR3: CASTLKTAEAFF. CDR3 coding DNA: TGTGCCAGCACTTTAAAGACTGCCGAAGCTTTCTTT.